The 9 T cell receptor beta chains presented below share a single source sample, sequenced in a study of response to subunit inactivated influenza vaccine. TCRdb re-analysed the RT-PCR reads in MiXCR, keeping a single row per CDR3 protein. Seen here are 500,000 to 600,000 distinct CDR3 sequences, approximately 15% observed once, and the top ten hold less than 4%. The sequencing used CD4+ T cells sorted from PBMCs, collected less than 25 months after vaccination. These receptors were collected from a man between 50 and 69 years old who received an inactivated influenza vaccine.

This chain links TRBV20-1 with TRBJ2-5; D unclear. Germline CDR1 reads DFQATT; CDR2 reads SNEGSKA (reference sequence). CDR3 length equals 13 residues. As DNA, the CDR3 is TGCAGCCTAAGCTGGGGTGGCCAAGAGACCCAGTACTTC. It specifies CSLSWGGQETQYF.

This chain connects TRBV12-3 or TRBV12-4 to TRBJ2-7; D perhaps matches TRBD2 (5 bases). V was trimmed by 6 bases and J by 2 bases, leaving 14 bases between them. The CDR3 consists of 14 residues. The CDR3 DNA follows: TGTGCCAGCAGCACTACGCCGGGGACCTACGAGCAGTACTTC. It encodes CASSTTPGTYEQYF.

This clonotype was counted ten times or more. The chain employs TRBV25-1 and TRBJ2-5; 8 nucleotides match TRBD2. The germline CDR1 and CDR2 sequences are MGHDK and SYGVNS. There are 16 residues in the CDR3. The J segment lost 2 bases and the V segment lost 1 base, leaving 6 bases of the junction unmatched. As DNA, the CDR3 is TGTGCCAGCAGTGAATTAGGTAGCGGGACACAAGAGACCCAGTACTTC. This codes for CASSELGSGTQETQYF.

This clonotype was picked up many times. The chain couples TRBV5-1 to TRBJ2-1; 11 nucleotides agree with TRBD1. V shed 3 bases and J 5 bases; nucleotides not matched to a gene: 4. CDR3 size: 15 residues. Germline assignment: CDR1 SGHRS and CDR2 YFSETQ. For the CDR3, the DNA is TGCGCCAGCAGCTGGGGACAGGGGGGGGACAATGAGCAGTTCTTC. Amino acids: CASSWGQGGDNEQFF. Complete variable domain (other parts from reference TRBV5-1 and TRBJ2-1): KAGVTQTPRYLIKTRGQQVTLSCSPISGHRSVSWYQQTPGQGLQFLFEYFSETQRNKGNFPGRFSGRQFSNSRSEMNVSTLELGDSALYLCASSWGQGGDNEQFFGPGTRLTVL.

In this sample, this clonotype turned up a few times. CDR3 amino acids: CASQRRDVKNIQYF. In nucleotides, the CDR3 is TGTGCCTCCCAGAGGAGGGACGTCAAAAACATTCAGTACTTC. V usage is TRBV2 and J usage is TRBJ2-4; D perhaps matches TRBD2 (6 bases). Germline values: CDR1 SNHLY, CDR2 FYNNEI. The V end lost 11 bases, the J end lost 3 bases, and 17 bases lay between the germline ends. The CDR3 is made up of 14 amino acids.

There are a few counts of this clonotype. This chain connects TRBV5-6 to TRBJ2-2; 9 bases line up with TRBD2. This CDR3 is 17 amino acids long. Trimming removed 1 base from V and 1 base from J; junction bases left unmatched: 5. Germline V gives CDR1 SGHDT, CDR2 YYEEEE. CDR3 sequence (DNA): TGTGCCAGCAGCTTGCTGGCTAGCGGGAAGAACACCGGGGAGCTGTTTTTT. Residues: CASSLLASGKNTGELFF.

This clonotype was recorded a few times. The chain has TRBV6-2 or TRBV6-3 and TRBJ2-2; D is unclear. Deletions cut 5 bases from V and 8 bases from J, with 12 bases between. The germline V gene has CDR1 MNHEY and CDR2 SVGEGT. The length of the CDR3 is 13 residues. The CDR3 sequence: CASSQMAVGELFF. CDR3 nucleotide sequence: TGTGCCAGCAGTCAAATGGCGGTGGGGGAGCTGTTTTTT.

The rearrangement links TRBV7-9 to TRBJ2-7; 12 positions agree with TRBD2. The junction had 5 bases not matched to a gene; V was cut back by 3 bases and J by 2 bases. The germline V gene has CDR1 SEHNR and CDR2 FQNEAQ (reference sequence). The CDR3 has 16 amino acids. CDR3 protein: CASSLRLAGGAYEQYF. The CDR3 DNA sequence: TGTGCCAGCAGCTTGCGGCTAGCGGGGGGGGCCTACGAGCAGTACTTC.

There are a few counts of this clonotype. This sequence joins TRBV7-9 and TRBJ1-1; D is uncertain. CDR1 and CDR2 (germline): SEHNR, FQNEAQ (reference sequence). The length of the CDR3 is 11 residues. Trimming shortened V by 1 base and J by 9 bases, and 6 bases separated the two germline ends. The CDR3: CASSLESKAFF. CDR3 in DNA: TGTGCCAGCAGCTTAGAGTCAAAAGCTTTCTTT.